This paragraph covers one T cell receptor beta chain sequence. These data are taken from a study of T cell responses to AZD1222 COVID-19 vaccine. This table comes from immunoSEQ multiplex PCR, and its TCRdb copy is limited to in-frame clones, with some not included. The sample contains about 150,000 clones, more than 90% of which appear only once. The TCR was taken from an adult who received the AZD1222 COVID-19 vaccine. Specimen: peripheral blood, collected 28 days after the second AZD1222 dose.

The CDR3 nucleotides are TGTGCCAGCAGCGTGGGTAGCGGGGACTACAATGAGCAGTTCTTC. Translating gives CASSVGSGDYNEQFF. The chain has TRBV9 and TRBJ2-1; 8 bases align to TRBD2. After removal of 2 bases from V and 3 bases from J, the junction contained 4 bases not matched to a gene. Per the germline V gene, CDR1 is SGDLS and CDR2 is YYNGEE. The CDR3 consists of 15 residues. Looking up the rest from reference TRBV9 and TRBJ2-1 gives the full variable domain: DSGVTQTPKHLITATGQRVTLRCSPRSGDLSVYWYQQSLDQGLQFLIQYYNGEERAKGNILERFSAQQFPDLHSELNLSSLELGDSALYFCASSVGSGDYNEQFFGPGTRLTVL.